This T cell receptor beta chain is from a study of vaccination and CD4 T cells after COVID-19. Treatment indicated: approximately 11-day PBMC culture with coronavirus spike peptide pools or control peptides (ViraFEST assay). The Oncomine TCR Beta short-read assay was applied to DNA of cultured CD4+ T cells. TCRdb processed the PCR reads anew with MiXCR; each CDR3 protein has one entry. The sample contains fewer than 15,000 distinct CDR3 sequences, more than 55% of which appear only once. On this clonotype: Its cognate antigen is unknown.

Trimming removed 10 bases at V and 0 bases at J, with 19 bases between. In germline, CDR1 is MNHNS, CDR2 SASEGT. CDR3 length equals 17 residues. The source was cultured CD4+ T cells from blood, collected after SARS-CoV-2 vaccination. This chain joins TRBV6-1 and TRBJ1-6; D unresolved. This TCR was sampled from a human donor with COVID-19. The chain's CDR3 is CATYLGRPSSYNSPLHF. CDR3 sequence (DNA): TGTGCCACCTACTTGGGTCGCCCTAGCTCCTATAATTCACCCCTCCACTTT.